This is a list of T cell receptor beta chains from one sample in a study of OX40 agonist ivuxolimab in advanced cancers. The protocol was immunoSEQ multiplex PCR, while the TCRdb copy is restricted to in-frame clones and leaves out a portion. There are some 95,000 clones in the sample; 88% occur only once, and 0.75% to 0.95% lies in the top ten. The starting material was CD4+ or CD8+ T cells sorted from blood, obtained in a trial of the OX40 agonist ivuxolimab. Receptors originate from an adult with an advanced solid tumor such as melanoma, head and neck, liver or kidney cancer. The CDR3 runs from the conserved cysteine through the conserved F or W. The D gene is left open where the match is weak. Where a row states a size, it is once, few, many or the class of an expanded clone; other rows omit it.

j_call	d_call	clone_size	v_call	cdr3_aa	cdr3_nt
TRBJ1-5	.	.	TRBV6-1	CASGLFNQPQHF	TGTGCCAGCGGGCTGTTCAATCAGCCCCAGCATTTT
TRBJ2-7	.	.	TRBV5-1	CASSWPGGGNEQYF	TGCGCCAGCAGCTGGCCTGGAGGCGGCAACGAGCAGTACTTC
TRBJ2-2	.	once	TRBV9	CASSSTGELFF	TGTGCCAGCAGCAGCACCGGGGAGCTGTTTTTT
TRBJ2-7	TRBD2	.	TRBV27	CASSLQRGSYEQYF	TGTGCCAGCAGTCTCCAGCGGGGCTCCTACGAGCAGTACTTC
TRBJ2-1	TRBD2	.	TRBV15	CATSRATSGRREQFF	TGTGCCACCAGCAGAGCGACTAGCGGGAGGAGGGAGCAGTTCTTC
TRBJ2-5	TRBD2	.	TRBV7-6	CASSPGTSGRAETQYF	TGTGCCAGCAGCCCCGGGACTAGCGGGAGAGCAGAGACCCAGTACTTC
TRBJ1-1	.	.	TRBV5-4	CASSLFTMNTEAFF	TGTGCCAGCAGCTTGTTTACCATGAACACTGAAGCTTTCTTT
TRBJ1-5	.	.	TRBV19	CASSSRTLNQPQHF	TGTGCCAGTAGTTCCAGGACGCTTAATCAGCCCCAGCATTTT
TRBJ2-4	.	.	TRBV5-6	CASSLGTGKNIQYF	TGTGCCAGCAGCCTAGGGACCGGGAAAAACATTCAGTACTTC
TRBJ2-7	.	.	TRBV5-1	CASSFGSPTYEQYF	TGCGCCAGCAGCTTTGGGAGCCCTACCTACGAGCAGTACTTC
TRBJ2-1	.	.	TRBV6-6	CASSSGYRVGYEQFF	TGTGCCAGCAGCTCGGGGTACAGGGTTGGGTATGAGCAGTTCTTC
TRBJ2-7	.	.	TRBV5-1	CASSLIQGYEQYF	TGCGCCAGCAGCTTAATACAGGGATACGAGCAGTACTTC
TRBJ2-1	TRBD2	.	TRBV29-1	CSVSGTSGRSSYNEQFF	TGCAGCGTTTCCGGGACTAGCGGGCGGAGCTCCTACAATGAGCAGTTCTTC
TRBJ2-7	.	.	TRBV6-6	CASRPDLLSSYEQYF	TGTGCCAGCAGGCCAGACCTTCTAAGCTCCTACGAGCAGTACTTC
TRBJ1-2	.	.	TRBV30	CALREGRRHTNYGYTF	TGTGCCTTAAGGGAGGGGAGACGTCATACTAACTATGGCTACACCTTC
TRBJ2-1	TRBD2	.	TRBV5-1	CASSLALAGESNEQFF	TGCGCCAGCAGCTTGGCCCTAGCGGGGGAGAGCAATGAGCAGTTCTTC
TRBJ2-5	TRBD2	.	TRBV5-4	CASSLALAGSQETQYF	TGTGCCAGCAGCTTGGCACTAGCGGGGTCCCAAGAGACCCAGTACTTC
TRBJ2-5	.	.	TRBV6-1	CASSLTGTIQETQYF	TGTGCCAGCAGTCTTACCGGGACAATCCAAGAGACCCAGTACTTC
TRBJ1-6	TRBD1	.	TRBV5-1	CASSLQPTGSYNSPLHF	TGCGCCAGCAGCCTTCAACCGACAGGGTCCTATAATTCACCCCTCCACTTT
TRBJ2-1	.	few	TRBV29-1	CSVGRTALAGDEQFF	TGCAGCGTGGGGAGGACAGCCCTCGCCGGGGATGAGCAGTTCTTC
TRBJ1-1	TRBD1	.	TRBV2	CASSQGEDTEAFF	TGTGCCAGCAGCCAGGGGGAGGACACTGAAGCTTTCTTT
TRBJ2-3	.	.	TRBV5-3	CARSKIADRLTDTQYF	TGTGCCAGAAGCAAAATAGCGGACCGTCTCACAGATACGCAGTATTTT
TRBJ2-7	.	.	TRBV6-5	CASSGDKVEQYF	TGTGCCAGCAGTGGTGATAAGGTCGAGCAGTACTTC
TRBJ2-5	.	.	TRBV7-6	CASSLVTGETQYF	TGTGCCAGCAGCTTAGTAACGGGAGAGACCCAGTACTTC